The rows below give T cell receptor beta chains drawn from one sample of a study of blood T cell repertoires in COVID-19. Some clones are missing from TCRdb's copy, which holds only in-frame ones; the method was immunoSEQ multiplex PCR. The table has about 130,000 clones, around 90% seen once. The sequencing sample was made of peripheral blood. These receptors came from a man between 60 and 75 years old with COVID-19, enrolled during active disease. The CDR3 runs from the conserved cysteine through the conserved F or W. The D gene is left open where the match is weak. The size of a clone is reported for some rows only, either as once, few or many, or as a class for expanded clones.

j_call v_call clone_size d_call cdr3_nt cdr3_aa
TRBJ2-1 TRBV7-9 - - TGTGCCAGCAGCTCCCTCTGGCGCCAGGGCAGCGATGAGCAGTTCTTC CASSSLWRQGSDEQFF
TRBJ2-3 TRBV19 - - TGTGCCAGTAGTATTGGGGGCGCGGCAGATACGCAGTATTTT CASSIGGAADTQYF
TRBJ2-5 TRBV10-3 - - TGTGCCATCAACTCAGGGGAGACGGAGACCCAGTACTTC CAINSGETETQYF
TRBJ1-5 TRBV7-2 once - TGTGCCAGCAGCTTAGCTCAGGGAAGCAATCAGCCCCAGCATTTT CASSLAQGSNQPQHF
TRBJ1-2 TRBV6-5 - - TGTGCCAGCAAGGAGAACAACTATGGCTACACCTTC CASKENNYGYTF
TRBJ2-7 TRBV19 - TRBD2 TGTGCCAGTAGTATCGGGGCGGGAGGGCCCTACGAGCAGTACTTC CASSIGAGGPYEQYF
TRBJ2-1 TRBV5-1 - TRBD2 TGCGCCAGCAGCTTAACTACTAGCGCCTCCTACAATGAGCAGTTCTTC CASSLTTSASYNEQFF
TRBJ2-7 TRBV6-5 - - TGTGCCAGCAGTTCCCAGACAGGCGCCTACGAGCAGTACTTC CASSSQTGAYEQYF
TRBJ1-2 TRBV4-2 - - TGTGCCAGCAGCCAACTGAAGGACAGCCGACTCTATGGCTACACCTTC CASSQLKDSRLYGYTF
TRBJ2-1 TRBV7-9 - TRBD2 TGTGCCAGCAGCTTAGCAGTGACTAGCGGGATTAGTTCCTACAATGAGCAGTTCTTC CASSLAVTSGISSYNEQFF
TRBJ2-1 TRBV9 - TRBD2 TGTGCCAGCAGCGGGCGACTAGCGGGAGGGTCCCCCTACAATGAGCAGTTCTTC CASSGRLAGGSPYNEQFF
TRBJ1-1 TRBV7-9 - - TGTGCCAGCAGCTTAGCGCTCCAGGGATCGAACACTGAAGCTTTCTTT CASSLALQGSNTEAFF
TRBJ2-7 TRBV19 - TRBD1 TGTGCCAGTAGTACGCCGGGACAGGGGAACTACGAGCAGTACTTC CASSTPGQGNYEQYF
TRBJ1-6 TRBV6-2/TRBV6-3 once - TGTGCCAGCAGTTACTTCGGGGAAATTAATTCACCCCTCCACTTT CASSYFGEINSPLHF
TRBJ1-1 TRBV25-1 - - TGTGCCAGCAGTGAAGGAGGGAGGGGGTTTCACACTGAAGCTTTCTTT CASSEGGRGFHTEAFF
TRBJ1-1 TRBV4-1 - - TGCGCCAGCAGCCAAGGGAGAGATATGAACACTGAAGCTTTCTTT CASSQGRDMNTEAFF
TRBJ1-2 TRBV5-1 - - TGCGCCAGCAGCTTGGCCACAGGGTTGGATGGCTACACCTTC CASSLATGLDGYTF
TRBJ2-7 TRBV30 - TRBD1 TGTGCCTGGACCACAGGAGGACAGGGTGCGTACGAGCAGTACTTC CAWTTGGQGAYEQYF
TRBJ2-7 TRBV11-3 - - TGTGCCAGCAGCTTAGAGAGAGGCTCCTACGAGCAGTACTTC CASSLERGSYEQYF
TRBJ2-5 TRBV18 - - TGTGCCAGCTCACCAAGGACAGAGCAAGAGACCCAGTACTTC CASSPRTEQETQYF
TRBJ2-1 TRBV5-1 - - TGCGCCAGCAGCTTGTCGGGCGGGTATAGCTCCTACAATGAGCAGTTCTTC CASSLSGGYSSYNEQFF
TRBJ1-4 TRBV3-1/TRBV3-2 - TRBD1 TGTGCCAGCGCACAGGGGGTAGATGAAAAACTGTTTTTT CASAQGVDEKLFF
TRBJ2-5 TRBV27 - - TGTGCCAGCAGTCAGGGGGGAGAGACCCAGTACTTC CASSQGGETQYF
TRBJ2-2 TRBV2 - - TGTGCCAGCAAGAGCGAGACGAACACCGGGGAGCTGTTTTTT CASKSETNTGELFF
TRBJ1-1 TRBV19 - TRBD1 TGTGCCAGTAGTTCGAGGGGGCAGGGGAACACTGAAGCTTTCTTT CASSSRGQGNTEAFF
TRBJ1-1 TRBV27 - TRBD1 TGTGCCAGCCGAGGGACAGGCCGAACTGAAGCTTTCTTT CASRGTGRTEAFF
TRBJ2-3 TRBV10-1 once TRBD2 TGCGCCAGCAGTGTAGCGGGTCACGACACAGATACGCAGTATTTT CASSVAGHDTDTQYF
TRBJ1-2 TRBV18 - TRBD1 TGTGCCAGCTCACCGGCAGGGGGCAGGGACTATGGCTACACCTTC CASSPAGGRDYGYTF
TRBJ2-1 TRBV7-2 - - TGTGCCAGCAGCTTAGGGGCCTATTTAGGAGCGGCCTACAATGAGCAGTTCTTC CASSLGAYLGAAYNEQFF
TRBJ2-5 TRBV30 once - TGTGCCTGGAGTCCGCAGACAAGCCTGGCCGGGACCCAGTACTTC CAWSPQTSLAGTQYF
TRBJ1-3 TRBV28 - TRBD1 TGTGCCAGCAGCTATCCCGGACAGGGACGCAACACCATATATTTT CASSYPGQGRNTIYF
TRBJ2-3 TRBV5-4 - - TGTGCCAGCAGCTTGGAGGGGGACACAGGAGATACGCAGTATTTT CASSLEGDTGDTQYF
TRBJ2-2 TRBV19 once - TGTGCCAGTAGTACAATCCAGGGTTACGCCGGGGAGCTGTTTTTT CASSTIQGYAGELFF